The T cell receptor (gamma chain) described here comes from a study of human gamma delta and Vdelta1 T cells. TCRdb called clones from the PCR reads again using CATT. Of about 230 gamma-chain clones in the sample, roughly a fifth are singletons; the top ten hold about nine tenths. Germline loops: CDR1 GITISATS, CDR2 ISYDGTV (reference sequence). The CDR3 covers 16 residues. Comments on this clone: Just one base apart from a much larger clone, this may be a read error.

This clonotype was obtained from a human donor in good health. The chain has TRGV9 and TRGJP. The sequenced material came from Vdelta1 gamma-delta T cells from blood. The CDR3 is CALWEVRVLGKKNKVF. The CDR3 region has the DNA TGTGCCTTGTGGGAGGTGCGGGTGTTGGGCAAAAAAAACAAGGTCTTT.